This TCR beta chain was documented in a study of beta chain features in type 1 diabetes. Overall study findings and caveats: Still unanswered here is whether HLA type influences TCRB rearrangement. Moderate yet significant TCRB CDR3 shortening was seen in Type 1 diabetes patients in all four CD4+ subsets.

Per germline, CDR1 MNHEY and CDR2 SVGAGI. V trimming: 3 bases; J trimming: 4 bases; junction bases outside the gene matches: 7. The CDR3 length is 16 residues. Points on this clone: Its specificity is unknown.

Every bit of the isolated RNA underwent reverse transcription, so sequencing read expressed TCRB transcripts. Clones were sequenced by immunoSEQ multiplex PCR, and TCRdb holds only the in-frame ones, with some missing. Here the sample spans 900,000 or so clones, 15% to 20% being singletons. Central memory, naive, regulatory and stem cell-like memory CD4+ cells were sorted by CD45RO/CCR7/CD25/CD127/CD95/CD27. This TCR derives from a woman aged 18 to 35 in good health. The chain employs TRBV6-5 and TRBJ2-2; 8 bases line up with TRBD1. The sample was naive CD4+ T cells from blood. The CDR3 coding sequence is TGTGCCAGCAGTTATCTCAGGGGGCTCAGCACCGGGGAGCTGTTTTTT. Protein product: CASSYLRGLSTGELFF.